These 29 T cell receptor beta chains were sequenced from one sample in a study of OX40 agonist ivuxolimab in advanced cancers. Sequenced by immunoSEQ multiplex PCR; TCRdb stores in-frame clones only, minus some. The data contain under 55,000 clones, approximately 88% of them singletons. This specimen was CD4+ or CD8+ T cells sorted from blood, taken in a trial of the OX40 agonist ivuxolimab. Receptors originate from an adult with an advanced solid tumor such as melanoma, head and neck, liver or kidney cancer.

J is TRBJ2-7 and V is TRBV15; maybe TRBD2 (6 bases). This CDR3 spans 16 amino acids. V lost 3 bases and J 7 bases, leaving 22 bases between the germline ends. Germline-derived CDR1 and CDR2 are LNHNV and YYDKDF (reference sequence). The CDR3 region has the DNA TGTGCCACCAGCAGTGGACGCGGACGGGGGAATGAGGAGCAGTACTTC. Protein sequence: CATSSGRGRGNEEQYF. The whole variable domain, filled in from reference TRBV15 and TRBJ2-7, reads DAMVIQNPRYQVTQFGKPVTLSCSQTLNHNVMYWYQQKSSQAPKLLFHYYDKDFNNEADTPDNFQSRRPNTSFCFLDIRSPGLGDTAMYLCATSSGRGRGNEEQYFGPGTRLTVT.

The V gene is TRBV4-1, the J gene TRBJ2-7; 9 nucleotides match TRBD1. V dropped 6 bases and J dropped 6; count of bases not matched to a gene: 12. The germline gives CDR1 MGHRA, CDR2 YSYEKL. The CDR3 covers 15 residues. In DNA, the CDR3 is TGCGCCAGCAGACCCACAGGGGGCGGGACAAGCGAGCAGTACTTC. It encodes CASRPTGGGTSEQYF.

The chain couples TRBV25-1 to TRBJ2-3; D remains ambiguous. The CDR3 consists of 15 residues. V was shortened by 3 bases and J by 3 bases, with 13 bases between the two germline ends. CDR1 MGHDK and CDR2 SYGVNS come from the germline V gene. The CDR3, as DNA: TGTGCCAGCAGTGATGGGGTATTATCGACAGATACGCAGTATTTT. It codes for CASSDGVLSTDTQYF.

This chain connects TRBV9 to TRBJ2-4; 9 nucleotides line up with TRBD1. The germline V gene has CDR1 SGDLS and CDR2 YYNGEE. This CDR3 is built from 14 residues. V was clipped by 3 bases and J by 8 bases; unmatched bases: 6. The CDR3 loop is CASSATRDRDIQYF. The CDR3 nucleotides read TGTGCCAGCAGCGCCACTCGGGACAGGGACATTCAGTACTTC.

The chain uses TRBV2 and TRBJ1-2; D may be TRBD1 (5 bases). This CDR3 is built from 17 residues. In germline, CDR1 is SNHLY, CDR2 FYNNEI. CDR3 sequence: CVEGIRGGKISDYGYTF. The CDR3 DNA is TGTGTTGAGGGGATCCGCGGCGGCAAAATATCGGACTATGGCTACACCTTC.

The chain uses TRBV27 and TRBJ2-1, with D possibly being TRBD1 (5 bases). V lost 4 bases to trimming and J lost 4 bases, with 17 bases between them. CDR1 and CDR2 from the germline V gene are MNHEY and SMNVEV (reference sequence). The CDR3 has 16 amino acids. Here the CDR3 reads CASSSIKDSNYNEQFF. The CDR3 bases are TGTGCCAGCAGTTCAATAAAAGACAGTAATTACAATGAGCAGTTCTTC.

The gene calls are TRBV15 and TRBJ1-1; 7 bases agree with TRBD1. The germline V gene has CDR1 LNHNV and CDR2 YYDKDF (reference sequence). This CDR3 is built from 14 residues. The J segment lost 6 bases and the V segment lost 3 bases, leaving 7 bases of the junction unmatched. For the CDR3, the DNA is TGTGCCACCAGCAGGGGGACAGAGACCCCTGAAGCTTTCTTT. Translation gives CATSRGTETPEAFF.

The V and J genes are TRBV4-2 and TRBJ2-7, with D uncertain. Trimming cost V 0 bases and J 0 bases, with 12 bases left between them. The CDR3 length is 16 residues. Germline V gene data show CDR1 as LGHNA and CDR2 as YNFKEQ. The CDR3 region is CASSQDDGGYSYEQYF. CDR3 bases: TGTGCCAGCAGCCAAGATGACGGCGGCTACTCCTACGAGCAGTACTTC.

The rearrangement uses TRBV7-9 and TRBJ1-6; D is unresolved. The germline CDR1 and CDR2 sequences are SEHNR and FQNEAQ (reference sequence). The CDR3 sequence is 14 residues long. V was cut by 3 bases and J by 7 bases, with 10 bases left in between. CDR3 region: CASSFVGRNSPLHF. CDR3 in DNA: TGTGCCAGCAGCTTCGTTGGGCGGAATTCACCCCTCCACTTT.

This chain links TRBV7-9 with TRBJ2-2; maybe TRBD2 (6 bases). The germline gives CDR1 SEHNR, CDR2 FQNEAQ (reference sequence). The CDR3 has 18 amino acids. Trimming took off 1 base at V and 3 bases at J, with 18 bases between the two ends. The CDR3 sequence: CASSLVGLAPEDTGELFF. CDR3 DNA: TGTGCCAGCAGCTTAGTGGGGCTAGCGCCGGAGGACACCGGGGAGCTGTTTTTT.

The chain links TRBV5-1 to TRBJ2-7; 9 bases align to TRBD2. Germline CDR1 is SGHRS and CDR2 is YFSETQ. Germline trimming cut 4 bases from V and 6 bases from J; bases unmatched to any gene: 5. CDR3 length: 13 residues. CDR3 residues: CASSLTTSGEQYF. CDR3 nucleotide sequence: TGCGCCAGCAGCCTTACGACTAGCGGCGAGCAGTACTTC.

CDR3: CASSLEERGLAGEETQYF. CDR3 bases: TGTGCCAGCAGCTTAGAGGAGCGGGGACTAGCGGGAGAAGAGACCCAGTACTTC. The V and J genes are TRBV7-9 and TRBJ2-5, with TRBD2 matching over 14 bases. CDR3 size: 18 residues. V shed 1 base and J 3 bases; nucleotides not matched to a gene: 7. Germline V lookup: CDR1 SEHNR, CDR2 FQNEAQ (reference sequence).

The rearrangement joins TRBV27 to TRBJ2-7; D perhaps matches TRBD1 (6 bases). With 6 bases removed from V and 3 bases from J, the gap between germline ends came to 15 bases. The germline CDR1 and CDR2 sequences are MNHEY and SMNVEV (reference sequence). The CDR3 is 14 amino acids. CDR3: CASSQGLVFYEQYF. The CDR3, as DNA: TGTGCCAGCAGCCAGGGGCTGGTCTTCTACGAGCAGTACTTC.

This clone showed up just a few times. The rearrangement uses TRBV5-1 and TRBJ2-3; 11 nucleotides match TRBD1. Germline loops: CDR1 SGHRS, CDR2 YFSETQ. Unmatched junction bases numbered 7, after V lost 7 bases and J lost 6 bases. The CDR3 totals 14 residues. This CDR3 is CASQDRGRKDTQYF. CDR3 in DNA: TGCGCCAGCCAGGACAGGGGGCGCAAGGATACGCAGTATTTT. Full variable domain (missing parts from reference TRBV5-1 and TRBJ2-3): KAGVTQTPRYLIKTRGQQVTLSCSPISGHRSVSWYQQTPGQGLQFLFEYFSETQRNKGNFPGRFSGRQFSNSRSEMNVSTLELGDSALYLCASQDRGRKDTQYFGPGTRLTVL.

For the CDR3, the DNA is TGTGCCAGCATATCGGGGCGGGAGGGCCTAAATACGCAGTATTTT. Translated: CASISGREGLNTQYF. The chain uses TRBV2 and TRBJ2-3, with 9 bases identical to TRBD2. With V trimmed by 7 bases and J by 7 bases, 12 bases remained unmatched. The CDR3 is 15 amino acids. CDR1 and CDR2 (germline): SNHLY, FYNNEI.

The rearrangement links TRBV14 to TRBJ2-1, with D possibly being TRBD1 or TRBD2 (5 bases each). CDR3 length: 13 amino acids. The V gene's germline CDR1 is SGHDN and CDR2 FVKESK. V lost 10 bases to trimming and J lost 3 bases, with 13 bases between them. Here the CDR3 DNA reads TGTGCCACCAGATTTGGGGGCTACAATGAGCAGTTCTTC. Residues: CATRFGGYNEQFF.

This clone was counted between two and nine times. The chain couples TRBV30 to TRBJ1-1; D is unresolved. CDR1 and CDR2 (germline): GTSNPN, SVGIG (reference sequence). The CDR3 covers 12 residues. Trimming left V 4 bases short and J 1 base short, with 7 bases between. CDR3 in DNA: TGTGCCTGGACTCCCGGGAACACTGAAGCTTTCTTT. Protein sequence: CAWTPGNTEAFF.

This clone was seen once. V gene TRBV5-6 combines with J gene TRBJ2-3; the D gene is possibly TRBD2 (6 bases). With 4 bases removed from V and 5 bases from J, the gap between germline ends came to 17 bases. Germline CDR1 is SGHDT and CDR2 is YYEEEE. The CDR3 is 15 residues long. The CDR3 coding sequence is TGTGCCAGCAGCCTCCGGGGGAATCTTAAAGATACGCAGTATTTT. Translation: CASSLRGNLKDTQYF. Drawing the rest from reference TRBV5-6 and TRBJ2-3, the complete variable domain is DAGVTQSPTHLIKTRGQQVTLRCSPKSGHDTVSWYQQALGQGPQFIFQYYEEEERQRGNFPDRFSGHQFPNYSSELNVNALLLGDSALYLCASSLRGNLKDTQYFGPGTRLTVL.

The CDR3 spells CASSFDTTNTEAFF. The CDR3 DNA reads as TGTGCCAGCAGCTTCGACACCACGAACACTGAAGCTTTCTTT. The chain couples TRBV5-5 to TRBJ1-1, with D uncertain. Germline V gives CDR1 SGHKS, CDR2 YYEKEE (reference sequence). The CDR3 is 14 amino acids. Trimming cost V 2 bases and J 1 base, with 9 bases left between them.

This sequence joins TRBV25-1 and TRBJ2-1, with D perhaps TRBD2 (6 bases). This CDR3 has 12 amino acids. Trimming stripped 6 bases from V and 7 bases from J, with 10 bases between. CDR1 is MGHDK and CDR2 is SYGVNS in the germline V gene. CDR3 in amino acids: CASSVGGNEQFF. DNA for the CDR3: TGTGCCAGCAGCGTGGGAGGTAATGAGCAGTTCTTC. The entire variable domain, with the rest obtained from reference TRBV25-1 and TRBJ2-1, is as follows: EADIYQTPRYLVIGTGKKITLECSQTMGHDKMYWYQQDPGMELHLIHYSYGVNSTEKGDLSSESTVSRIRTEHFPLTLESARPSHTSQYLCASSVGGNEQFFGPGTRLTVL.

This clone was seen a handful of times. The chain recombines TRBV5-1 with TRBJ2-7, with a possible D match to TRBD1 (6 bases). Germline assignment: CDR1 SGHRS and CDR2 YFSETQ. The V end lost 4 bases, the J end lost 7 bases, and 15 bases lay between the germline ends. The CDR3 totals 13 residues. The CDR3 sequence is CASSTDSGPEQYF. CDR3 coding DNA: TGCGCCAGCAGCACGGACAGTGGTCCTGAGCAGTACTTC.

The chain uses TRBV7-9 and TRBJ1-2; D remains ambiguous. Trimming took 5 bases from V and 8 from J, leaving 12 bases between them. The germline CDR1 and CDR2 sequences are SEHNR and FQNEAQ (reference sequence). The CDR3 contains 12 residues. The CDR3 reads CASSQGPKGYTF. The CDR3 DNA is TGTGCCAGCAGCCAAGGCCCCAAAGGCTACACCTTC.

This clone was found once. The CDR3 sequence: CASSLAVSSDEKLFF. CDR3 in DNA: TGCGCCAGCAGCTTGGCGGTATCATCCGACGAAAAACTGTTTTTT. The gene calls are TRBV5-1 and TRBJ1-4; D gene uncertain. The CDR3 covers 15 residues. The germline V gene encodes CDR1 SGHRS and CDR2 YFSETQ. Trimming took off 0 bases at V and 8 bases at J, with 14 bases between the two ends.

This clone was seen a few times. This chain uses TRBV5-6 with TRBJ2-7, with 9 bases fitting TRBD1. The CDR3 loop spans 16 amino acids. With V trimmed by 3 bases and J by 2 bases, 9 bases remained unmatched. Germline CDR1 SGHDT, CDR2 YYEEEE. DNA for the CDR3: TGTGCCAGCAGCTATACACAGGGGGCGCGGCCCTACGAGCAGTACTTC. Translation gives CASSYTQGARPYEQYF.

This chain links TRBV2 with TRBJ1-3, with D tentatively TRBD1 (6 bases). Germline V CDR1 and CDR2: SNHLY, FYNNEI. CDR3 length: 15 residues. With 3 bases removed from V and 0 bases from J, the gap between germline ends came to 9 bases. The chain's CDR3 is CASSDQGFSGNTIYF. In DNA, the CDR3 is TGTGCCAGCAGTGATCAGGGGTTCTCTGGAAACACCATATATTTT. Full variable domain (outside the CDR3, taken from reference TRBV2 and TRBJ1-3): EPEVTQTPSHQVTQMGQEVILRCVPISNHLYFYWYRQILGQKVEFLVSFYNNEISEKSEIFDDQFSVERPDGSNFTLKIRSTKLEDSAMYFCASSDQGFSGNTIYFGEGSWLTVV.

This clone was recorded only once. The chain uses TRBV10-2 and TRBJ2-5; 10 bases align to TRBD2. In germline, CDR1 is WSHSY, CDR2 SAAADI. V was pared by 2 bases and J by 5 bases, with 8 bases of the junction left unmatched. The CDR3 covers 16 residues. The CDR3 sequence: CASSERLAGELETQYF. The DNA of the CDR3 is TGCGCCAGCAGTGAGCGGCTAGCGGGAGAGTTGGAGACCCAGTACTTC.

This rearrangement joins TRBV27 to TRBJ1-1; 8 bases map to TRBD1. Per the germline V gene, CDR1 is MNHEY and CDR2 is SMNVEV (reference sequence). CDR3 length equals 12 residues. V was clipped by 6 bases and J by 4 bases; unmatched bases: 1. The CDR3 protein is CASRTGVTEAFF. In nucleotides, the CDR3 is TGTGCCAGCAGGACAGGGGTCACTGAAGCTTTCTTT.

V is TRBV6-1 and J is TRBJ2-5; the D is unclear. This CDR3 has 11 amino acids. The V gene's germline CDR1 is MNHNS and CDR2 SASEGT. V dropped 5 bases and J dropped 2 bases, with 3 bases sitting between them. The CDR3 here is CASSSQETQYF. CDR3 coding DNA: TGTGCCAGCAGTTCACAAGAGACCCAGTACTTC.

V usage is TRBV7-9 and J usage is TRBJ1-2; 7 bases match TRBD1. Per germline, CDR1 SEHNR and CDR2 FQNEAQ (reference sequence). The CDR3 covers 16 residues. J gave up 5 bases and V 1 base, and 10 bases lay outside the gene matches. CDR3 residues: CASSLGQTGTTYGYTF. In DNA form, the CDR3 reads TGTGCCAGCAGCTTAGGTCAGACAGGGACCACGTATGGCTACACCTTC.